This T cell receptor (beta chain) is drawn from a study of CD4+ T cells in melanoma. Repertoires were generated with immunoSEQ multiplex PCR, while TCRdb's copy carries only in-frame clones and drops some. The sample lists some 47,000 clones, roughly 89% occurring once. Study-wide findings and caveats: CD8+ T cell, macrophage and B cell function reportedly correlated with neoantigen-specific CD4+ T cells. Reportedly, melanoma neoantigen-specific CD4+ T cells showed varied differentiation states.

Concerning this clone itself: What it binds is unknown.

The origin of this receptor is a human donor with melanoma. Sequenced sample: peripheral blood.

CDR3 sequence reads: CASSLAKPDTQYF. CDR3 nucleotide sequence: TGTGCCAGCAGCTTAGCGAAGCCAGATACGCAGTATTTT. V and J are TRBV7-2 and TRBJ2-3, with D hard to call. The length of the CDR3 is 13 residues. V lost 0 bases and J 4 bases, leaving 5 bases between the germline ends. Germline V gene sequence: CDR1 SGHTA, CDR2 FQGNSA.